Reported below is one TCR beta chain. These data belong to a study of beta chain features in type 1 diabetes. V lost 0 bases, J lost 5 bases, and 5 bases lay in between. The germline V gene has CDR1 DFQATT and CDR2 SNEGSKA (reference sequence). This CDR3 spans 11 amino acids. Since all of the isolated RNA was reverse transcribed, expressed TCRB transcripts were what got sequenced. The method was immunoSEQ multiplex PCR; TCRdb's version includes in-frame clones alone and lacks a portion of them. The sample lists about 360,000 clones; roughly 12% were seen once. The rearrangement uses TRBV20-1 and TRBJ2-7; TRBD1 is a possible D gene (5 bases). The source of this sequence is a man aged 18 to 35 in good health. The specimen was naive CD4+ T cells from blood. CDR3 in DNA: TGCAGTGCTAGAGAACAGGACGAGCAGTACTTC. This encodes CSAREQDEQYF.